The subject of this entry is one T cell receptor (beta chain). As yet, its antigen is unknown. The data were obtained in a study of T-cell memory formation after mild COVID-19. General observations from the study: Contracting clones from day 15 to 85 showed balanced CD4/CD8; later expanders favored CD4+.

TCRdb recomputed calls from the 5' RACE reads with MiXCR, one row per CDR3 protein. Of around 310,000 distinct CDR3 sequences in the sample, roughly 20% were seen once. V was clipped by 3 bases and J by 0 bases, with 7 bases between them. The germline CDR1 and CDR2 sequences are DFQATT and SNEGSKA (reference sequence). This CDR3 contains 13 residues. The source of this sequence is a young man who had mild COVID-19 (a few samples of this study predate the infection). Cell type and time point are not known. Sequencing was done on a sample of PBMCs or a T cell subset sorted from them (not recorded which). The chain joins TRBV20-1 to TRBJ2-3; D is undetermined. The chain's CDR3 is CSASDGSTDTQYF. Written as DNA, the CDR3 is TGCAGTGCTAGCGACGGAAGCACAGATACGCAGTATTTT.